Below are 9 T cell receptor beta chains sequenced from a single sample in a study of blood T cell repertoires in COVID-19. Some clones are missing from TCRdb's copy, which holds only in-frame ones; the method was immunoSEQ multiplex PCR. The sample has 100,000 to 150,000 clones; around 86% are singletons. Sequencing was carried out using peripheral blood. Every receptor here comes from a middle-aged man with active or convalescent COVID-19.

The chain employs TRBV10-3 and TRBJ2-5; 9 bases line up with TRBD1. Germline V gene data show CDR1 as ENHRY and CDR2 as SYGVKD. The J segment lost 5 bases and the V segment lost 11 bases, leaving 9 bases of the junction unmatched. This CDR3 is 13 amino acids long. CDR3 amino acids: CAFRDRDSETQYF. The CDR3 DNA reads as TGTGCCTTCCGGGACAGGGACTCGGAGACCCAGTACTTC.

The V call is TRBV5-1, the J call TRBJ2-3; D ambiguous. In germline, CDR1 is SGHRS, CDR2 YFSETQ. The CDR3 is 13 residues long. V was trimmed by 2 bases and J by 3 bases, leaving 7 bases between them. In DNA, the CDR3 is TGCGCCAGCAGCTTTCGCGTAACAGATACGCAGTATTTT. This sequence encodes CASSFRVTDTQYF.

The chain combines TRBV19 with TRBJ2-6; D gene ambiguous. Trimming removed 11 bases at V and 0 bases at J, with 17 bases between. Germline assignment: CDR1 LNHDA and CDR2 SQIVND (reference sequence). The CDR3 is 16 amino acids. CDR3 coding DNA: TGTGCCGACCCAGGCCGTTTCCTCTCTGGGGCCAACGTCCTGACTTTC. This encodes CADPGRFLSGANVLTF. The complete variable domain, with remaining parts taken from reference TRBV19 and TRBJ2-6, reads DGGITQSPKYLFRKEGQNVTLSCEQNLNHDAMYWYRQDPGQGLRLIYYSQIVNDFQKGDIAEGYSVSREKKESFPLTVTSAQKNPTAFYLCADPGRFLSGANVLTFGAGSRLTVL.

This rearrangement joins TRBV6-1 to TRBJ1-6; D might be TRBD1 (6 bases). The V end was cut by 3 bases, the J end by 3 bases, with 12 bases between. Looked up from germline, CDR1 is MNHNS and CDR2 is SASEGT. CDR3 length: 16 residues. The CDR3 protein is CASSERRGSYNSPLHF. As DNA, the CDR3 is TGTGCCAGCAGTGAGCGTAGGGGGAGCTATAATTCACCCCTCCACTTT.

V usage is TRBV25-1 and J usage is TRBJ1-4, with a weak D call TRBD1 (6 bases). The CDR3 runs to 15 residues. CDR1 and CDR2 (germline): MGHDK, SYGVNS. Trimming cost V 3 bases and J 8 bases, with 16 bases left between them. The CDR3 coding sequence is TGTGCCAGCAGTGATACAGGGAAGGGGAAGGAAAAACTGTTTTTT. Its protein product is CASSDTGKGKEKLFF. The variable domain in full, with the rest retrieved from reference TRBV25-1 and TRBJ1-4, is EADIYQTPRYLVIGTGKKITLECSQTMGHDKMYWYQQDPGMELHLIHYSYGVNSTEKGDLSSESTVSRIRTEHFPLTLESARPSHTSQYLCASSDTGKGKEKLFFGSGTQLSVL.

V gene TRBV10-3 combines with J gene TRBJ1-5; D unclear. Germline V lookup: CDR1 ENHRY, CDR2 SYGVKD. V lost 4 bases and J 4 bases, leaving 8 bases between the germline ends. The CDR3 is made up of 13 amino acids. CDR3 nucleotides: TGTGCCATCAGTGGTTCTGAGAATCAGCCCCAGCATTTT. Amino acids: CAISGSENQPQHF.

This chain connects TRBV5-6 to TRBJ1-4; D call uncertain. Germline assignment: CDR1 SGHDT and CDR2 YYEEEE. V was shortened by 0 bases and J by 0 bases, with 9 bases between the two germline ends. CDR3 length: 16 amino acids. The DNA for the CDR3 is TGTGCCAGCAGCTTGGGGCGGATCCCAACTAATGAAAAACTGTTTTTT. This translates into CASSLGRIPTNEKLFF.

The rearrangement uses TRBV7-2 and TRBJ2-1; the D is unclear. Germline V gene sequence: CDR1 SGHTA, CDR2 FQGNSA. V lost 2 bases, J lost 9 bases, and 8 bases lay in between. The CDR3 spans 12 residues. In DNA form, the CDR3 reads TGTGCCAGCAGCTTATTTGGTAGTGAGCAGTTCTTC. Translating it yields CASSLFGSEQFF.

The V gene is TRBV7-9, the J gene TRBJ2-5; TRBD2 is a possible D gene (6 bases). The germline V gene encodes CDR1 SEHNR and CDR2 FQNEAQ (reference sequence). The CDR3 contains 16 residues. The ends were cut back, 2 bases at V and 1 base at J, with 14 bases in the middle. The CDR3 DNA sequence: TGTGCCAGCAGCTTACGTCAAGGAGGGACCCAAGAGACCCAGTACTTC. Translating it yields CASSLRQGGTQETQYF.